The 13 T cell receptor beta chains below all came from one sample that was sequenced in a study of monozygotic twins with inflammatory bowel disease. TCRdb reanalyzed the 5' RACE reads, giving one entry per CDR3 protein sequence and no DNA. Reported are 140,000 to 150,000 distinct CDR3 sequences; the ten largest clones contain 0.95% to 1.5%. Sequences were obtained from blood. The origin of the receptors is a human donor with ulcerative colitis or Crohn's disease, or a healthy co-twin of an affected twin (not recorded which).

The gene calls are TRBV27 and TRBJ1-6; TCRdb names TRBD1, which stays unverified in the absence of DNA. The CDR3 extends over 15 amino acids. The V gene's germline CDR1 is MNHEY and CDR2 SMNVEV (reference sequence). The CDR3 sequence is CASSYRTGDTSPLHF.

The chain has TRBV18 and TRBJ2-7. Germline V CDR1 and CDR2: KGHSH, LQKENI. The CDR3 contains 15 residues. The CDR3: CASSPPLGSSYEQYF.

This chain links TRBV29-1 with TRBJ2-7. The CDR3 consists of 13 residues. From germline, CDR1 is SQVTM and CDR2 ANQGSEA. CDR3 sequence: CSVESASSYEQYF.

This chain connects TRBV5-1 to TRBJ2-1. CDR3 size: 11 residues. Looked up from germline, CDR1 is SGHRS and CDR2 is YFSETQ. CDR3 sequence reads: CASRKYNEQFF.

The chain carries TRBV18 and TRBJ2-3; TCRdb calls TRBD2, which cannot be checked without DNA. Germline lookup yields CDR1 KGHSH and CDR2 LQKENI. The CDR3 extends over 15 amino acids. CDR3 loop: CASSPRELGPDTQYF.

J is TRBJ2-5 and V is TRBV29-1; TCRdb lists TRBD1, though no DNA is available to test this call. The CDR3 length is 13 residues. The germline V gene encodes CDR1 SQVTM and CDR2 ANQGSEA. The chain's CDR3 is CSATTGGEETQYF.

The chain combines TRBV19 with TRBJ1-2. Germline V lookup: CDR1 LNHDA, CDR2 SQIVND (reference sequence). CDR3 size: 12 residues. The CDR3 protein is CASSIEDYGYTF.

CDR3 amino acids: CASSGAGQGLETQYF. The J gene is TRBJ2-5, the V gene TRBV5-1; no DNA is available, so the TRBD1 call from TCRdb remains unchecked. Germline V gives CDR1 SGHRS, CDR2 YFSETQ. The CDR3 is 15 amino acids.

The chain has TRBV5-1 and TRBJ2-7. This CDR3 region has 13 residues. Germline V CDR1 and CDR2: SGHRS, YFSETQ. CDR3 residues: CASSFREQYEQYF.

The V and J genes are TRBV9 and TRBJ2-5; the D call of TRBD2 rests on TCRdb alone, since no DNA is present to check it. This CDR3 is built from 16 residues. The germline gives CDR1 SGDLS, CDR2 YYNGEE. The CDR3 region is CASSVGTSGIVETQYF.

The V gene is TRBV30, the J gene TRBJ1-4. The CDR3 length is 14 residues. Germline CDR1 and CDR2: GTSNPN and SVGIG (reference sequence). The CDR3 here is CAWTPLHGNEKLFF. Looking up the rest from reference TRBV30 and TRBJ1-4 gives the full variable domain: SQTIHQWPATLVQPVGSPLSLECTVEGTSNPNLYWYRQAAGRGLQLLFYSVGIGQISSEVPQNLSASRPQDRQFILSSKKLLLSDSGFYLCAWTPLHGNEKLFFGSGTQLSVL.

The chain employs TRBV5-6 and TRBJ2-3; TCRdb's D call of TRBD1 is untestable without DNA. CDR1 is SGHDT and CDR2 is YYEEEE in the germline V gene. The CDR3 has 12 amino acids. This CDR3 reads CASASGPDTQYF.

The V call is TRBV20-1, the J call TRBJ2-3; absent DNA, TCRdb's TRBD2 call cannot be checked. The length of the CDR3 is 16 residues. The germline CDR1 and CDR2 sequences are DFQATT and SNEGSKA (reference sequence). The CDR3 reads CSAPGGLAATTDTQYF.